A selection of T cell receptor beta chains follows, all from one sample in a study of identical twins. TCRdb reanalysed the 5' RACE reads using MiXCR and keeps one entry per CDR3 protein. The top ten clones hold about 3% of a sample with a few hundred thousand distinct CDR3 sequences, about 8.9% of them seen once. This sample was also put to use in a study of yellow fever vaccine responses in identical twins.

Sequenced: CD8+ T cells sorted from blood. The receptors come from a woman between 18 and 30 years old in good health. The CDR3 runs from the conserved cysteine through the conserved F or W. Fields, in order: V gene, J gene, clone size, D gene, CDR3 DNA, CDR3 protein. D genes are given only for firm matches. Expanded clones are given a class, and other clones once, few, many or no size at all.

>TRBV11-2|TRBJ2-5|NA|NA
TGTGCCAGCAGTCGCGATGGTGCCGGGGGCTTGGAGACCCAGTACTTC
CASSRDGAGGLETQYF
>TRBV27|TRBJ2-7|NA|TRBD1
TGTGCCAGCAGTCCGACGACAGGGGAGACCTACGAGCAGTACTTC
CASSPTTGETYEQYF
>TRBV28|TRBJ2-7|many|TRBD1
TGTGCCAGCAGTTTAAGGGACAGAACCTACGAGCAGTACTTC
CASSLRDRTYEQYF
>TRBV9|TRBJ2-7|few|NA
TGTGCCAGCAGCGTAGAACAGGGCACCCTTTGGGCCGAGCAGTACTTC
CASSVEQGTLWAEQYF
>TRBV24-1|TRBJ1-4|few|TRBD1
TGTGCCACCAGTGATCCACCGGACAGGGGGCCCGAAAAACTGTTTTTT
CATSDPPDRGPEKLFF
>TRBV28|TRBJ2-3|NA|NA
TGTGCCAGCAGTTTAGGGGTCACCAACACAGATACGCAGTATTTT
CASSLGVTNTDTQYF
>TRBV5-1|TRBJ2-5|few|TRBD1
TGCGCCAGCAGCCCGGACAGGGCTGAGACCCAGTACTTC
CASSPDRAETQYF
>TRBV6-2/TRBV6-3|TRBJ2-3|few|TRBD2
TGTGCCAGCAGACCCGGGACTAGAGAGGTGGGTGCGCAGTATTTT
CASRPGTREVGAQYF
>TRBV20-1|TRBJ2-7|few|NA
TGCAGTGCCCCAATCCGGGACACCACCTACGAGCAGTACTTC
CSAPIRDTTYEQYF
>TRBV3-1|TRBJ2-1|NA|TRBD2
TGTGCCAGCAGAAGGTCCCGGGGGGGGGCCTACAATGAGCAGTTCTTC
CASRRSRGGAYNEQFF
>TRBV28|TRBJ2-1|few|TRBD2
TGTGCCAGCAGTCCCGAAGCGACTAGCGGGAGGGAAGATGAGCAGTTCTTC
CASSPEATSGREDEQFF
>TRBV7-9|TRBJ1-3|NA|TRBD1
TGTGCCAGCAGCCCCGGACAGGTTGGAAACACCATATATTTT
CASSPGQVGNTIYF
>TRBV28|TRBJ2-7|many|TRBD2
TGTGCCAGCAGCGGATTGGGACTAGCGGGTGTCGAGCAGTACTTC
CASSGLGLAGVEQYF
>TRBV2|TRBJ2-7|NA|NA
TGTGCCAGCAGTGAGGCGGGCGAGCAGTACTTC
CASSEAGEQYF
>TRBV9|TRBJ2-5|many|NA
TGTGCCAGCAGCGTAATGTGGTACCCACAAGAGACCCAGTACTTC
CASSVMWYPQETQYF
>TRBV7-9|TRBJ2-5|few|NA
TGTGCCAGCAGCCCGCCGGGCTTTCAAGAGACCCAGTACTTC
CASSPPGFQETQYF
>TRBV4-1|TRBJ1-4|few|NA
TGCGCCAGCAGCCAAGAGGTCGGCAGCAGCAATGAAAAACTGTTTTTT
CASSQEVGSSNEKLFF
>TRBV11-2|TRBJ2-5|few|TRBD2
TGTGCCAGCAGCGGGACTAGCGGTGATTCGGAGACCCAGTACTTC
CASSGTSGDSETQYF
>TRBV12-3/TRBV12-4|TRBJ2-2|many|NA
TGTGCCAGCAGTCGGGAGTACACCGGGGAGCTGTTTTTT
CASSREYTGELFF
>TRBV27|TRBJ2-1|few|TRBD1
TGTGCCAGCAGTTTCGGACAGGGGGGAGCGAATGAGCAGTTCTTC
CASSFGQGGANEQFF
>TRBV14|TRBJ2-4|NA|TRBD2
TGTGCCAGCAGCCAACCCGGACTAGCGGGAGGGGAGTACGAAAACATTCAGTACTTC
CASSQPGLAGGEYENIQYF
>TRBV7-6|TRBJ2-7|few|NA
TGTGCCAGCAGCTCCTTCTACGGACAGTCCTACGAGCAGTACTTC
CASSSFYGQSYEQYF
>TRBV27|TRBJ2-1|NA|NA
TGTGCCAGCAGTTCGCCTGAAAGCTCCTACAATGAGCAGTTCTTC
CASSSPESSYNEQFF
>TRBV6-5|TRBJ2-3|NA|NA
TGTGCCAGCAGTTTGATAGGGATTGGAACAGATACGCAGTATTTT
CASSLIGIGTDTQYF
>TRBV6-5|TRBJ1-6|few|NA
TGTGCCAGCAGTTTGACGGGCCCTGGGAATTCACCCCTCCACTTT
CASSLTGPGNSPLHF
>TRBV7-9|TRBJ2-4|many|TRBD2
TGTGCCAGCAGCTTAGTGGCTAGCGGGGAGACCAAAAACATTCAGTACTTC
CASSLVASGETKNIQYF
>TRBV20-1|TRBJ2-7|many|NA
TGCAGTGCTAGAGATATGGCCGACCCAACCTACGAGCAGTACTTC
CSARDMADPTYEQYF
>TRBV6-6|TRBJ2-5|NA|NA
TGTGCCAGCAGTTACGAGTGGGCCCAGTACTTC
CASSYEWAQYF
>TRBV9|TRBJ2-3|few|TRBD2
TGTGCCAGCAGCGTAGTTACTAGCGGGGGGGGGTTCCCCGACACAGATACGCAGTATTTT
CASSVVTSGGGFPDTDTQYF
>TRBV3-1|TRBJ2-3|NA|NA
TGTGCCAGCAGCCCCACCCATCTAGCAGAGAGGACAGATACGCAGTATTTT
CASSPTHLAERTDTQYF
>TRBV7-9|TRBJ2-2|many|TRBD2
TGTGCCAGCAGCCTTCGGCTAGCGGGAAGTTCCGGGGAGCTGTTTTTT
CASSLRLAGSSGELFF
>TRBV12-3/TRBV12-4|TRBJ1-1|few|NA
TGTGCCAGCAGTTTTGTCCCGGGTGGAGGGAACACTGAAGCTTTCTTT
CASSFVPGGGNTEAFF
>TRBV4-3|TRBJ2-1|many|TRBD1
TGCGCCAGCAGCTGGGACAGGGGTCCACTATATGAGCAGTTCTTC
CASSWDRGPLYEQFF
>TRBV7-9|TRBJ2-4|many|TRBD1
TGTGCCAGCAGCACGGGACAGGGCGGAAACATTCAGTACTTC
CASSTGQGGNIQYF
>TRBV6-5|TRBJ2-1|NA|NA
TGTGCCAGCAGTTACTCTTCCAGGGGCTATACCGGTGAGCAGTTCTTC
CASSYSSRGYTGEQFF
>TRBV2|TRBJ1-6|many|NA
TGTGCCAGCAGGGGCGAGACAGTCCGCTCCTATAATTCACCCCTCCACTTT
CASRGETVRSYNSPLHF
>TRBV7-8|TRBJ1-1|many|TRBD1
TGTGCCAGCAGCTCCGCAAACAGGGGGGGGACTGAAGCTTTCTTT
CASSSANRGGTEAFF
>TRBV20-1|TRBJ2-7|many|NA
TGCAGTGCTAGGGACACACTTGCCTACGAGCAGTACTTC
CSARDTLAYEQYF
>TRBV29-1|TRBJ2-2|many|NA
TGCAGCGTTGACGGCAGGGACACCGGGGAGCTGTTTTTT
CSVDGRDTGELFF
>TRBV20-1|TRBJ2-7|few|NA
TGCAGTGCTAGAGTGGGGTCCTACGAGCAGTACTTC
CSARVGSYEQYF
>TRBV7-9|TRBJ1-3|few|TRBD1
TGTGCCAGCAGCTTAGCAGTCGTGGGGACAGAAGATTTT
CASSLAVVGTEDF
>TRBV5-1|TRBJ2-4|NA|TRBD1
TGCGCCAGCAGCACGGGACAGAGAAACATTCAGTACTTC
CASSTGQRNIQYF
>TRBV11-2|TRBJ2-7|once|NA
TGTGCCAGCAGCTTATTAACTAGAAATTACGAGCAGTACTTC
CASSLLTRNYEQYF
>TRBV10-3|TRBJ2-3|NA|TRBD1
TGTGCCATCAGTCCGACAGGGCCCGACACAGATACGCAGTATTTT
CAISPTGPDTDTQYF
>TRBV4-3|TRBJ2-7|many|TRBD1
TGCGCCAGCAGCCACCGACAGGGGGGGGCCTACGAGCAGTACTTC
CASSHRQGGAYEQYF
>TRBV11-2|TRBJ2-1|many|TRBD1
TGTGCCAGCAGCCTACCAGGGGGCGCCTACAATGAGCAGTTCTTC
CASSLPGGAYNEQFF
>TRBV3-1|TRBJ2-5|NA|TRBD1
TGTGCCAGCAGCCAAGATGGGACAGGGGGCGAAGAGACCCAGTACTTC
CASSQDGTGGEETQYF
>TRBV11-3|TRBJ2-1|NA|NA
TGTGCCAGCAGCCACTATCCCGGGGATGAGCAGTTCTTC
CASSHYPGDEQFF